This T cell receptor beta chain was identified during a study of vaccination and CD4 T cells after COVID-19. As for the study in general: The post-COVID samples were taken a median about 98 days after diagnosis, anywhere from 35 to 161. Overlapping SARS-CoV-2, HCoV-NL63, HCoV-OC43 and HCoV-229E spike peptides stimulated the cells.

Study observations and caveats: The great majority, 304 of 307 vaccine-specific clones, proved spike mono-reactive in convalescent patients.

An Oncomine TCR Beta short-read assay was used to sequence the DNA from cultured CD4+ T cells. TCRdb re-called the PCR reads through MiXCR, storing one row per CDR3 protein. The data contain 13,000 or so distinct CDR3 sequences, just under 75% of them singletons. CDR1 is DFQATT and CDR2 is SNEGSKA in the germline V gene (reference sequence). Between the trimmed V and J ends, which lost 1 base and 8 bases, there was a span of 12 bases. The CDR3 runs to 14 residues. In regard to this clonotype: The antigen remains unidentified.

Treatment here: roughly ten-day PBMC culture with coronavirus spike peptide pools or control peptides (ViraFEST assay). Source material: CD4+ T cells from blood, cultured in vitro. The receptor comes from a human donor who had recovered from COVID-19. V and J are TRBV20-1 and TRBJ1-6; D is perhaps TRBD1 (6 bases). CDR3 bases: TGCAGTGCTAGAGGCAGGGGATACGATTCACCCCTCCACTTT. Its protein product is CSARGRGYDSPLHF.